Listed here are 13 T cell receptor beta chains from one sample, sequenced in a study of response to subunit inactivated influenza vaccine. Each CDR3 protein is one row after TCRdb ran MiXCR on the RT-PCR reads. The table shows fewer than 550,000 distinct CDR3 sequences, with about 25% occurring only once. This specimen consisted of CD4+ T cells sorted from PBMCs, obtained 4 to 6 days after vaccination. Receptors were obtained from a man in his fifties or sixties who received an inactivated influenza vaccine.

The chain couples TRBV9 to TRBJ2-7; TRBD1 agrees at 8 bases. After removal of 4 bases from V and 7 bases from J, the junction contained 7 bases not matched to a gene. There are 13 residues in the CDR3. CDR1 and CDR2 (germline): SGDLS, YYNGEE. In DNA form, the CDR3 reads TGTGCCAGCAGCCCAGGGACAGGAGCAGAGCAGTACTTC. Its translation: CASSPGTGAEQYF.

The genes are TRBV12-3 or TRBV12-4 and TRBJ1-4; D call uncertain. V was clipped by 5 bases and J by 8 bases, with 15 bases between them. The CDR3 totals 14 residues. The DNA for the CDR3 is TGTGCCAGCAGTCCAAATTACAGCGGAGAAAAACTGTTTTTT. Residues: CASSPNYSGEKLFF.

This clonotype showed up just a few times. V gene TRBV12-5 combines with J gene TRBJ2-5, with D perhaps TRBD1 or TRBD2 (5 bases each). Germline V lookup: CDR1 LGHNT, CDR2 FRNRAP. The CDR3 length is 15 residues. V lost 5 bases and J 1 base, leaving 14 bases between the germline ends. The CDR3 coding sequence is TGTGCTAGTGGTCCTGGGGCGGGTGGCCAAGAGACCCAGTACTTC. Translating gives CASGPGAGGQETQYF.

This chain connects TRBV10-3 to TRBJ2-7; 8 bases align to TRBD1. The V gene end was trimmed by 5 bases and the J gene end by 6 bases; junction bases not matched to a gene: 12. The CDR3 has 15 residues. Germline CDR1 and CDR2: ENHRY and SYGVKD. CDR3 amino acids: CAISLTGQAFAEQYF. The CDR3 DNA reads as TGTGCCATCAGTCTGACGGGACAGGCTTTTGCCGAGCAGTACTTC.

This clonotype was detected a few times. V is TRBV5-4 and J is TRBJ2-4; D is perhaps TRBD2 (6 bases). V lost 2 bases and J 5 bases, leaving 11 bases between the germline ends. CDR1 SGHNT and CDR2 YYREEE come from the germline V gene (reference sequence). The CDR3 is 14 residues long. The CDR3, as DNA: TGTGCCAGCAGCTTTCGCGGGGCCGAAAACATTCAGTACTTC. Residues: CASSFRGAENIQYF.

There are many counts of this clonotype. The chain joins TRBV6-1 to TRBJ2-2; 11 bases align to TRBD2. There are 17 residues in the CDR3. From germline, CDR1 is MNHNS and CDR2 SASEGT. The trim removed 8 bases at V and 7 bases at J, leaving 15 bases unmatched. CDR3 sequence reads: CASRPTSGTAFHGELFF. The DNA of the CDR3 is TGTGCCAGCCGTCCGACTAGCGGGACAGCTTTCCACGGGGAGCTGTTTTTT.

The chain combines TRBV10-3 with TRBJ2-7, with a possible D match to TRBD1 (5 bases). The CDR3 has 14 amino acids. V lost 4 bases to trimming and J lost 2 bases, with 12 bases between them. The V gene's germline CDR1 is ENHRY and CDR2 SYGVKD. CDR3 coding DNA: TGTGCCATCAGTGGGCAGGGAAGCGCCTACGAGCAGTACTTC. This codes for CAISGQGSAYEQYF.

The genes are TRBV4-1 and TRBJ2-6; D is undetermined. From germline, CDR1 is MGHRA and CDR2 YSYEKL. The CDR3 sequence is 16 residues long. The V end was cut by 6 bases, the J end by 4 bases, with 16 bases between. In DNA form, the CDR3 reads TGCGCCAGCAGTCCCACGCGACAATCGGGGGCCAACGTCCTGACTTTC. Protein: CASSPTRQSGANVLTF.

This clonotype was seen a few times. The V and J genes are TRBV6-2 or TRBV6-3 and TRBJ2-7, with 11 bases lining up with TRBD1. Germline CDR1 and CDR2: MNHEY and SVGEGT. Trimming at V came to 0 bases and at J to 6 bases, leaving 1 base not matched to a gene. CDR3 length equals 14 residues. The CDR3 coding sequence is TGTGCCAGCAGTTACTCGGGGACAGGGGGCGAGCAGTACTTC. This translates into CASSYSGTGGEQYF.

The J gene is TRBJ2-7, the V gene TRBV4-1; D might be TRBD1 or TRBD2, each matching 5 bases. The ends were cut back, 0 bases at V and 2 bases at J, with 17 bases in the middle. CDR3 length: 17 residues. Per the germline V gene, CDR1 is MGHRA and CDR2 is YSYEKL. This CDR3 reads CASSQEPTSGAAYEQYF. For the CDR3, the DNA is TGCGCCAGCAGCCAAGAACCCACGTCCGGGGCTGCCTACGAGCAGTACTTC.

There are a few counts of this clonotype. The CDR3 DNA sequence: TGTGCCAGCAGTTCATATAGCGGTACCTCCTACAATGAGCAGTTCTTC. It specifies CASSSYSGTSYNEQFF. The V gene is TRBV28, the J gene TRBJ2-1; D may be TRBD2 (6 bases). V shed 4 bases and J shed 0 bases, with 13 bases lying between them. Germline V gene sequence: CDR1 MDHEN, CDR2 SYDVKM. The CDR3 sequence is 16 residues long.

This clonotype was recorded a few times. The rearrangement uses TRBV5-1 and TRBJ2-6; TRBD1 matches at 11 bases. CDR1 and CDR2 from the germline V gene are SGHRS and YFSETQ. J lost 3 bases, V lost 4 bases, and 6 bases had no gene match. This CDR3 spans 17 amino acids. CDR3 amino acids: CASSTGQGAGGANVLTF. The CDR3 DNA sequence: TGCGCCAGCAGCACAGGACAGGGGGCAGGTGGGGCCAACGTCCTGACTTTC.

This clonotype was seen ten or more times. This sequence joins TRBV10-3 and TRBJ2-3; D is possibly TRBD1 (7 bases). Germline loops: CDR1 ENHRY, CDR2 SYGVKD. CDR3 size: 14 residues. Trimming shortened V by 5 bases and J by 3 bases, and 12 bases separated the two germline ends. For the CDR3, the DNA is TGTGCCATCAGTCCAGGGGGGACGACAGATACGCAGTATTTT. This codes for CAISPGGTTDTQYF.